The sequence of this TCR beta chain was determined in a study of Ad26.COV2.S vaccination and SARS-CoV-2 variants. Overall study findings and caveats: The TCR breadth and depth analyses may have understated or missed part of the total T cell responses. Non-spike TCR breadth did not differ much between vaccine and placebo recipients. Placebo recipients had lower spike-specific TCR breadth than vaccine recipients.

The repertoire was sequenced with immunoSEQ multiplex PCR; TCRdb's copy has only in-frame clones and lacks some. The sample comprises about 350,000 clones, 90% to 95% of which are singletons, and 3.9% rests with the top ten. CDR1 LNHNV and CDR2 YYDKDF come from the germline V gene (reference sequence). This CDR3 has 15 residues. The V end lost 5 bases, the J end lost 3 bases, and 17 bases lay between the germline ends. As regards this clone: The target antigen is unknown.

This sample comprised peripheral blood, obtained after recovery from COVID-19. This TCR was recovered from a human donor who had recovered from COVID-19. The chain is built from TRBV15 and TRBJ2-7; possible D gene TRBD2, 8 bases. CDR3 sequence: CATSRGGTEDYEQYF. The CDR3 nucleotides read TGTGCCACCAGCCGGGGGGGGACAGAGGACTACGAGCAGTACTTC.